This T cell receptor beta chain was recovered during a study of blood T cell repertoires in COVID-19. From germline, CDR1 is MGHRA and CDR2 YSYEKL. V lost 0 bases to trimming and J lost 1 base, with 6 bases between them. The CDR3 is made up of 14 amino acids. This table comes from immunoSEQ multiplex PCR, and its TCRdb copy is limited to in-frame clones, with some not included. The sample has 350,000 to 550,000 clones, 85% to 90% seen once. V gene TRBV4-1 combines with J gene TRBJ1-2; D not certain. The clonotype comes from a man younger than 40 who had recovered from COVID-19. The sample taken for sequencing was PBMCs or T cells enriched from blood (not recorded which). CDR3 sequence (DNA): TGCGCCAGCAGCCAAGATTCGGGTAACTATGGCTACACCTTC. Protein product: CASSQDSGNYGYTF.